These 15 T cell receptor beta chains originate from one sample sequenced in a study of shared clonotypes between healthy human individuals. The repertoire was sequenced with immunoSEQ multiplex PCR; TCRdb's copy has only in-frame clones and lacks some. The repertoire has roughly 660,000 clones, less than 95% of them found once; the top ten carry about a third. The sample consisted of memory CD8+ T cells from PBMCs. As for subset: CD45RO+ cells pooled with CCR7-negative TemRA cells. The receptors were gathered from a man between 18 and 35 years old in good health. Some clones in this sample may be carry-over from other donors' samples.

As concerns this clone: A much larger clone differs from this one at a single base, so this may be a read error. In the same sample, other DNA sequences code for this CDR3. The chain uses TRBV11-2 and TRBJ2-7; no firm D call. This CDR3 has 11 residues. With 6 bases removed from V and 0 bases from J, the gap between germline ends came to 3 bases. Germline V gene lookup returns CDR1 SGHAT and CDR2 FQNNGV. CDR3 sequence reads: CASSYSYEQYF. CDR3 bases: TGTGCCAGCAGTTACTCCTACGAGCAGTACTTC.

The gene calls are TRBV5-1 and TRBJ2-2; TRBD1 is a possible D gene (5 bases). The CDR3 runs 14 residues. Germline-derived CDR1 and CDR2 are SGHRS and YFSETQ. Between the trimmed V and J ends, which lost 4 bases and 6 bases, there was a span of 13 bases. CDR3 nucleotide sequence: TGCGCCAGCAGCCCAAGGGGTTTCCCCGGGGAGCTGTTTTTT. This gives the protein CASSPRGFPGELFF.

The chain recombines TRBV7-9 with TRBJ2-5; D assignment may be TRBD1 or TRBD2 (6 bases each). Germline V gene sequence: CDR1 SEHNR, CDR2 FQNEAQ (reference sequence). V lost 2 bases and J lost 5, with 12 bases in between. The CDR3 extends over 14 amino acids. CDR3 residues: CASSLSGAQETQYF. The CDR3, as DNA: TGTGCCAGCAGCTTATCGGGGGCCCAGGAGACCCAGTACTTC.

The chain has TRBV4-3 and TRBJ2-7, with D possibly being TRBD2 (6 bases). Per the germline V gene, CDR1 is LGHNA and CDR2 is YSLEER. The CDR3 is 15 residues long. With 4 bases removed from V and 6 bases from J, the gap between germline ends came to 19 bases. CDR3: CASSRERTGGGEQYF. The CDR3, as DNA: TGCGCCAGCAGCCGCGAAAGAACCGGGGGAGGCGAGCAGTACTTC.

The V call is TRBV19, the J call TRBJ2-7; a possible D gene is TRBD2 (6 bases). V dropped 5 bases and J dropped 6 bases, with 14 bases sitting between them. Germline CDR1 reads LNHDA; CDR2 reads SQIVND (reference sequence). The CDR3 has 13 residues. Here the CDR3 reads CASSSLEGSEQYF. DNA for the CDR3: TGTGCCAGTAGTTCCCTGGAGGGTTCCGAGCAGTACTTC.

The chain joins TRBV2 to TRBJ1-5; D is ambiguous. The CDR3 is 15 amino acids. Per the germline V gene, CDR1 is SNHLY and CDR2 is FYNNEI. The germline V and J ends were trimmed by 6 bases and 8 bases, with 20 bases remaining between them. CDR3 DNA sequence: TGTGCCAGCAGCGACGACGTAGACGTGCCGGAGCCCCAGCATTTT. Translation: CASSDDVDVPEPQHF. Full variable domain (rest looked up from reference TRBV2 and TRBJ1-5): EPEVTQTPSHQVTQMGQEVILRCVPISNHLYFYWYRQILGQKVEFLVSFYNNEISEKSEIFDDQFSVERPDGSNFTLKIRSTKLEDSAMYFCASSDDVDVPEPQHFGDGTRLSIL.

This clone has just a few counts. The CDR3, as DNA: TGTGCCAGCAGCTTGACTAGCGGATGGGAGCAGTACTTC. Protein product: CASSLTSGWEQYF. This chain joins TRBV11-2 and TRBJ2-7; TRBD2 aligns across 9 bases. V was pared by 3 bases and J by 7 bases, with 4 bases of the junction left unmatched. The germline gives CDR1 SGHAT, CDR2 FQNNGV. The CDR3 runs 13 residues.

The chain recombines TRBV7-9 with TRBJ1-1; D is unresolved. V gave up 0 bases and J gave up 4 bases, with 12 bases separating them. The CDR3 extends over 15 amino acids. Germline CDR1 and CDR2: SEHNR and FQNEAQ (reference sequence). CDR3 amino acids: CASSLALGRSTEAFF. In DNA, the CDR3 is TGTGCCAGCAGCTTAGCATTGGGAAGGAGCACTGAAGCTTTCTTT.

On this clone itself: The same CDR3 is also encoded by other DNA sequences in this sample. The V call is TRBV27, the J call TRBJ2-7, with no clear D. Germline lookup yields CDR1 MNHEY and CDR2 SMNVEV (reference sequence). The CDR3 has 13 residues. V was shortened by 2 bases and J by 2 bases, with 7 bases between the two germline ends. The CDR3 is CASSLGRTYEQYF. As DNA, the CDR3 is TGTGCCAGCAGTTTAGGCAGAACCTACGAGCAGTACTTC.

CDR3 coding DNA: TGTGCCTGCGACTCTAACTCCTATAATTCACCCCTCCACTTT. Translation gives CACDSNSYNSPLHF. The chain joins TRBV30 to TRBJ1-6, with D uncertain. Trimming removed 6 bases at V and 0 bases at J, with 9 bases between. The length of the CDR3 is 14 residues. The germline gives CDR1 GTSNPN, CDR2 SVGIG (reference sequence).

The CDR3 DNA reads TGTGCCAGCAGTTCTAGGGTCTCTAATGAGCAGTTCTTC. The encoded protein is CASSSRVSNEQFF. The chain employs TRBV27 and TRBJ2-1; D remains unclear. V was shortened by 4 bases and J by 7 bases, with 11 bases between the two germline ends. Germline assignment: CDR1 MNHEY and CDR2 SMNVEV (reference sequence). The CDR3 has 13 residues.

This sequence joins TRBV28 and TRBJ2-7; weak D call: TRBD2 (6 bases). Germline V gene data show CDR1 as MDHEN and CDR2 as SYDVKM. Trimming cost V 6 bases and J 7 bases, with 13 bases left between them. The CDR3 runs to 12 residues. The CDR3: CASRTLAPEQYF. Here the CDR3 DNA reads TGTGCCAGCAGAACTCTAGCGCCGGAGCAGTACTTC.

This clone appeared a single time. The chain couples TRBV10-3 to TRBJ2-5; no reliable D call. The end of the DNA is better explained by TRBJ2-7, so the J call may be wrong. Germline-derived CDR1 and CDR2 are ENHRY and SYGVKD. The CDR3 is 13 residues long. CDR3 in amino acids: CAISAWVSYEQYF. The CDR3 nucleotides are TGTGCCATCAGTGCCTGGGTTTCCTACGAGCAGTACTTC.

This chain links TRBV5-4 with TRBJ2-1; possibly TRBD2 for D (6 bases). Trimming removed 3 bases at V and 6 bases at J, with 10 bases between. Germline V gene data show CDR1 as SGHNT and CDR2 as YYREEE (reference sequence). The CDR3 has 13 residues. CDR3 nucleotide sequence: TGTGCCAGCAGCTCCCGGGGGACCAATGAGCAGTTCTTC. Translation gives CASSSRGTNEQFF.

V usage is TRBV27 and J usage is TRBJ2-1, with no clear D. Germline V gene lookup returns CDR1 MNHEY and CDR2 SMNVEV (reference sequence). V gave up 3 bases and J gave up 5 bases, with 8 bases separating them. The CDR3 spans 13 residues. In DNA, the CDR3 is TGTGCCAGCAGTTTCGCCGGCCACAATGAGCAGTTCTTC. This gives the protein CASSFAGHNEQFF.